Listed below are T cell receptor beta chains from one sample, sequenced in a study of metastatic and nonmetastatic thyroid tumors. TCRdb reprocessed the PCR reads via MiXCR. The data contain 45,000 to 50,000 clones, 24% of them singletons. The source material was blood. These receptor sequences come from a male donor with papillary thyroid cancer or a benign thyroid nodule (not recorded which). Some clones in this sample may be carry-over from other donors' samples. The CDR3 runs from the conserved cysteine through the conserved F or W. The order of the fields is D gene, V gene, J gene, clone size, CDR3 length, CDR3 protein, CDR3 DNA. A D gene is named only where the DNA matches it firmly. For some rows the clone size is stated as once, few or many, or as a class when expanded; others skip it.

>TRBD1|TRBV20-1|TRBJ1-2|many|14
CSAGLSGQGYGYTF
TGCAGTGCTGGATTGTCGGGACAGGGGTACGGCTACACCTTC
>-|TRBV28|TRBJ2-5|many|13
CASSLVAGRTQYF
TGTGCCAGCAGTCTGGTGGCCGGAAGGACCCAGTACTTC
>-|TRBV11-2|TRBJ2-7|-|13
CASSPGVSYEQYF
TGTGCCAGCAGCCCAGGAGTCTCCTACGAGCAGTACTTC
>TRBD2|TRBV9|TRBJ2-7|many|16
CASSVGIAGSSYEQYF
TGTGCCAGCAGCGTAGGAATAGCGGGATCATCCTACGAGCAGTACTTC
>TRBD1|TRBV12-3/TRBV12-4|TRBJ2-1|many|15
CASSFRDRLNNEQFF
TGTGCCAGCAGTTTTAGGGACAGACTAAACAATGAGCAGTTCTTC
>-|TRBV20-1|TRBJ1-4|many|13
CSARRGLWEKLFF
TGCAGTGCTAGAAGAGGTCTCTGGGAAAAACTGTTTTTT
>-|TRBV28|TRBJ1-2|-|12
CASIAGDYGYTF
TGTGCCAGCATAGCGGGGGACTATGGCTACACCTTC
>TRBD1|TRBV28|TRBJ2-7|few|14
CASSLTGTGDEQYF
TGTGCCAGCAGTCTCACCGGGACAGGGGACGAGCAGTACTTC
>-|TRBV29-1|TRBJ1-5|many|12
CSVGEGNQPQHF
TGCAGCGTGGGGGAGGGCAATCAGCCCCAGCATTTT
>TRBD1|TRBV29-1|TRBJ2-7|few|14
CSVELRTGSYEQYF
TGCAGCGTTGAGTTGAGGACAGGGTCCTACGAGCAGTACTTC
>-|TRBV14|TRBJ1-2|many|16
CASSQRGQAANYGYTF
TGTGCCAGCAGCCAAAGAGGCCAGGCCGCTAACTATGGCTACACCTTC
>-|TRBV6-5|TRBJ2-7|few|12
CASSYDGYEQYF
TGTGCCAGCAGTTACGACGGTTACGAGCAGTACTTC
>-|TRBV18|TRBJ1-5|many|15
CASSSRDGNNQPQHF
TGTGCCAGCTCATCGAGGGACGGAAACAATCAGCCCCAGCATTTT
>TRBD1|TRBV28|TRBJ1-2|-|14
CASTTGVANYGYTF
TGTGCCAGCACCACAGGGGTAGCTAACTATGGCTACACCTTC
>TRBD2|TRBV6-2/TRBV6-3|TRBJ2-2|-|15
CASSPSGGNTGELFF
TGTGCCAGCAGTCCTAGCGGGGGGAACACCGGGGAGCTGTTTTTT
>-|TRBV6-2/TRBV6-3|TRBJ2-3|-|13
CASINCITDTQYF
TGTGCCAGCATTAACTGTATCACAGATACGCAGTATTTT
>-|TRBV2|TRBJ1-6|-|16
CASSEGGSSYNSPLHF
TGTGCCAGCAGTGAGGGGGGGAGCTCCTATAATTCACCCCTCCACTTT
>TRBD1|TRBV6-1|TRBJ1-5|medium-sized|15
CASSSGGAGNQPQHF
TGTGCCAGCAGTTCAGGGGGCGCAGGCAATCAGCCCCAGCATTTT
>TRBD1|TRBV9|TRBJ2-3|many|15
CASSANAGGPDTQYF
TGTGCCAGCAGCGCTAACGCAGGGGGCCCAGATACGCAGTATTTT
>-|TRBV4-1|TRBJ2-5|-|15
CASSHNRDVQETQYF
TGCGCCAGCAGCCATAACCGGGACGTCCAAGAGACCCAGTACTTC
>TRBD1|TRBV6-1|TRBJ1-1|-|15
CASIEMGTGRTEAFF
TGTGCCAGCATCGAGATGGGGACAGGGAGAACTGAAGCTTTCTTT
>-|TRBV19|TRBJ2-1|many|15
CASSITFTGSYEQFF
TGTGCCAGTAGTATCACTTTTACAGGGAGCTATGAGCAGTTCTTC
>-|TRBV9|TRBJ2-3|-|15
CASSKGGQGADTQYF
TGTGCCAGCAGCAAAGGGGGGCAGGGAGCAGATACGCAGTATTTT
>TRBD2|TRBV4-1|TRBJ2-3|medium-sized|16
CASSQDAGASTDTQYF
TGCGCCAGCAGCCAAGACGCGGGAGCCTCAACAGATACGCAGTATTTT
>-|TRBV13|TRBJ1-1|many|16
CASSAEGRQMNTEAFF
TGTGCCAGCAGCGCAGAGGGGCGTCAGATGAACACTGAAGCTTTCTTT
>TRBD2|TRBV11-3|TRBJ2-3|many|14
CASSTGLVADTQYF
TGTGCCAGCAGCACTGGACTAGTTGCAGATACGCAGTATTTT
>TRBD2|TRBV28|TRBJ2-3|few|16
CASSRTSGRALDTQYF
TGTGCCAGCAGTCGAACTAGCGGGAGGGCCTTAGATACGCAGTATTTT
>-|TRBV6-5|TRBJ1-2|few|14
CASSRTRDVYGYTF
TGTGCCAGCAGTCGTACACGGGACGTCTATGGCTACACCTTC
>TRBD1|TRBV27|TRBJ1-5|many|13
CASSFQGDQPQHF
TGTGCCAGCAGTTTCCAGGGGGATCAGCCCCAGCATTTT
>TRBD2|TRBV5-1|TRBJ2-3|-|16
CASSLGAGVATYTQYF
TGCGCCAGCAGCTTGGGGGCGGGAGTGGCTACATATACGCAGTATTTT
>-|TRBV30|TRBJ1-2|-|14
CAWIRLPDNYGYTF
TGTGCCTGGATCCGACTCCCAGATAACTATGGCTACACCTTC
>-|TRBV3-1|TRBJ2-2|many|17
CASSPRSREINTGELFF
TGTGCCAGCAGCCCTAGATCCCGGGAAATAAACACCGGGGAGCTGTTTTTT
>-|TRBV20-1|TRBJ1-1|many|15
CSARDPRGPGWEAFF
TGCAGTGCTAGAGATCCAAGGGGCCCCGGTTGGGAAGCTTTCTTT
>TRBD2|TRBV7-3|TRBJ2-1|-|15
CASSPSGRFYNEQFF
TGTGCCAGCAGCCCAAGCGGGAGGTTTTACAATGAGCAGTTCTTC
>TRBD1|TRBV6-1|TRBJ1-5|many|17
CASSEGGDRGYSQPQHF
TGTGCCAGCAGTGAAGGGGGGGACAGGGGGTATTCTCAGCCCCAGCATTTT
>TRBD2|TRBV7-8|TRBJ2-5|many|20
CASSLVSLPPSGSNQETQYF
TGTGCCAGCAGCTTAGTATCCCTTCCTCCTAGCGGGAGTAACCAAGAGACCCAGTACTTC
>-|TRBV30|TRBJ2-5|many|11
CAWAEGETQYF
TGTGCCTGGGCCGAGGGGGAGACCCAGTACTTC
>-|TRBV6-1|TRBJ1-2|many|12
CASSEGYYGYTF
TGTGCCAGCAGTGAAGGATACTATGGCTACACCTTC
>-|TRBV18|TRBJ2-5|many|15
CASSVTGTPQETQYF
TGTGCCAGCTCAGTTACCGGGACACCTCAAGAGACCCAGTACTTC
>-|TRBV2|TRBJ2-7|many|13
CASSGQGNYEQYF
TGTGCCAGCAGTGGCCAGGGGAACTACGAGCAGTACTTC
>-|TRBV9|TRBJ2-1|many|14
CASSPGGPWNEQFF
TGTGCCAGCAGCCCCGGGGGACCCTGGAATGAGCAGTTCTTC
>TRBD2|TRBV20-1|TRBJ2-1|-|15
CSATTGTSPWDEQFF
TGCAGTGCTACAACCGGGACTAGCCCTTGGGATGAGCAGTTCTTC
>-|TRBV5-1|TRBJ2-1|many|15
CASSVGSSRDNEQFF
TGCGCCAGCAGCGTCGGCTCCTCAAGGGACAATGAGCAGTTCTTC
>-|TRBV5-1|TRBJ2-6|many|17
CASSYDGSSSGANVLTF
TGCGCCAGCAGCTACGACGGATCCTCTTCTGGGGCCAACGTCCTGACTTTC
>-|TRBV12-3/TRBV12-4|TRBJ1-1|many|14
CASSLEQGGTEAFF
TGTGCCAGCAGTTTGGAACAGGGCGGCACTGAAGCTTTCTTT
>-|TRBV2|TRBJ2-2|-|14
CASSSQGYTGELFF
TGTGCCAGCAGTAGTCAGGGGTACACCGGGGAGCTGTTTTTT
>TRBD1|TRBV9|TRBJ1-1|once|14
CASSVGEGGVEAFF
TGTGCCAGCAGCGTAGGAGAAGGGGGCGTTGAAGCTTTCTTT
>TRBD2|TRBV7-2|TRBJ2-7|-|13
CASSLAGSYEQYF
TGTGCCAGCAGCCTAGCGGGCTCCTACGAGCAGTACTTC
>TRBD2|TRBV6-1|TRBJ2-7|-|17
CASRTSSGRPPAGEQYF
TGTGCCAGCAGGACATCTAGCGGGAGGCCCCCAGCGGGTGAGCAGTACTTC
>TRBD1|TRBV9|TRBJ2-7|many|13
CASSAGTGDEQYF
TGTGCCAGCAGCGCGGGGACAGGGGACGAGCAGTACTTC
>TRBD1|TRBV6-1|TRBJ2-7|medium-sized|14
CASIEGQGAFEQYF
TGTGCCAGCATTGAGGGACAGGGGGCCTTCGAGCAGTACTTC
>-|TRBV12-3/TRBV12-4|TRBJ1-1|few|14
CASSLSGGNTEAFF
TGTGCCAGCAGTTTATCCGGAGGGAACACTGAAGCTTTCTTT
>-|TRBV18|TRBJ1-4|many|12
CASSLREGKLFF
TGTGCCAGCTCCCTAAGAGAGGGGAAACTGTTTTTT
>-|TRBV7-2|TRBJ2-7|many|15
CASSFLAGQGGEQYF
TGTGCCAGCAGCTTTCTAGCGGGCCAGGGGGGGGAGCAGTACTTC